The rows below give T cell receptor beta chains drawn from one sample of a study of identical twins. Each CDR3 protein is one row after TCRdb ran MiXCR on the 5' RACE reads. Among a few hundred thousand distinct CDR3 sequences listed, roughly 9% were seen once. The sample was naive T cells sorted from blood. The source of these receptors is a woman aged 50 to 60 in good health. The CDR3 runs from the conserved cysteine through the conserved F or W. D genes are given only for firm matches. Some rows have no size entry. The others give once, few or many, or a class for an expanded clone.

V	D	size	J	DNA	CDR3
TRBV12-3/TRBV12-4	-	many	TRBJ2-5	TGTGCCAGCAGTTTACAGTTCCAAGAGACCCAGTACTTC	CASSLQFQETQYF
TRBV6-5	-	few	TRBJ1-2	TGTGCCAGCAGTTACTCCGGGACACTTTATGGGGGCTACACCTTC	CASSYSGTLYGGYTF
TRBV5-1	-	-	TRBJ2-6	TGCGCCAGCAGCTTGAGTCCACCCAGGGGGGTCTCTGGGGCCAACGTCCTGACTTTC	CASSLSPPRGVSGANVLTF
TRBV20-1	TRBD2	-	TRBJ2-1	TGCAGTGCTAGAGAACTAACTAGCGGAGACTACAATGAGCAGTTCTTC	CSARELTSGDYNEQFF
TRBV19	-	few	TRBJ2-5	TGTGCCAGTAGATCTCCGGGGACTTTTCAAGAGACCCAGTACTTC	CASRSPGTFQETQYF
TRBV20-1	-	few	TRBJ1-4	TGCAGTGCTAGAATCATGGGCGAAAAACTGTTTTTT	CSARIMGEKLFF
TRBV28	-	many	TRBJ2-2	TGTGCCAGCAAGAGGAACACCGGGGAGCTGTTTTTT	CASKRNTGELFF
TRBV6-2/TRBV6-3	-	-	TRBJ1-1	TGTGCCAGCAGTTACTGGGGGCGGATGAACACTGAAGCTTTCTTT	CASSYWGRMNTEAFF
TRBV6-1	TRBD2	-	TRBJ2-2	TGTGCCAGCAGTGAAGCACGCGGGAGAGTCCCCGGGGAGCTGTTTTTT	CASSEARGRVPGELFF
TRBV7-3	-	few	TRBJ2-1	TGTGCCAGCAGCTTAACCTCCCGGAGGGAAAGCTCCTACAATGAGCAGTTCTTC	CASSLTSRRESSYNEQFF
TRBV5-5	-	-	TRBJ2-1	TGTGCCAGCAGCTTCACCCTGGGGGAAAACAATGAGCAGTTCTTC	CASSFTLGENNEQFF
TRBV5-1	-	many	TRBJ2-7	TGCGCCAGCAGCTTGGTTTGGGGTGACGAGCAGTACTTC	CASSLVWGDEQYF
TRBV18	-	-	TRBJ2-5	TGTGCCAGCTCACCATCAAACCCCGGGGAGACCCAGTACTTC	CASSPSNPGETQYF
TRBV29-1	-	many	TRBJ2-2	TGCAGCGTTAGGGGAGGCAAGAGAACCGGGGAGCTGTTTTTT	CSVRGGKRTGELFF
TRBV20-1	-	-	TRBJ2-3	TGCAGTGCTAGTGTGGGAATGGGCACAGATACGCAGTATTTT	CSASVGMGTDTQYF
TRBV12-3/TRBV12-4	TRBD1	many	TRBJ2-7	TGTGCCAGCAGTTTAGCCGGGCTGACAGGGGGTAGGTACGAGCAGTACTTC	CASSLAGLTGGRYEQYF
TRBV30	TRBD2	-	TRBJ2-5	TGTGCCTGGACTAGCGGGAGTCGCCTCCAAGAGACCCAGTACTTC	CAWTSGSRLQETQYF
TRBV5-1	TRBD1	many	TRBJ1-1	TGCGCCAGCAGCTTAAGACAGGGGAACACTGAAGCTTTCTTT	CASSLRQGNTEAFF
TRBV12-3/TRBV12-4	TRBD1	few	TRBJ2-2	TGTGCCAGCAGTCCCCGAGGCAGGGGGCGGAACACCGGGGAGCTGTTTTTT	CASSPRGRGRNTGELFF
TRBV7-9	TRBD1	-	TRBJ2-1	TGTGCCAGCAGCTCCTGGACAGGTCACAGTGAGCAGTTCTTC	CASSSWTGHSEQFF
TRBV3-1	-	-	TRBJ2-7	TGTGCCAGCAGCCCACTGCCCGGGGGCTCCTACGAGCAGTACTTC	CASSPLPGGSYEQYF
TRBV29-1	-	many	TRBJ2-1	TGCAGCGTTGAAGACTCCAATACGGGATACAATGAGCAGTTCTTC	CSVEDSNTGYNEQFF
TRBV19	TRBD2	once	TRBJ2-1	TGTGCCAGTAGTATTCTAGCGGGAGTTGGGATATATGAGCAGTTCTTC	CASSILAGVGIYEQFF
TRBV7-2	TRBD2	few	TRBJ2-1	TGTGCCAGCAGCGCGCTAGCGGGAGGCGGCGGTGAGCAGTTCTTC	CASSALAGGGGEQFF
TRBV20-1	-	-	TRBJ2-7	TGCAGTGCTAGGGGCTACGTTCCGGGAGACTCCTACGAGCAGTACTTC	CSARGYVPGDSYEQYF
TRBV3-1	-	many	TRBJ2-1	TGTGCCAGCAGCCAACAACTAGCCAGGGTTGAGCAGTTCTTC	CASSQQLARVEQFF
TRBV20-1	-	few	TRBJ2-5	TGCAGTGCTAGCGAGACCCCGTTGTACCAAGAGACCCAGTACTTC	CSASETPLYQETQYF
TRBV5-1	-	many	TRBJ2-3	TGCGCCAGCAGCCTCGGCCGCACAGATACGCAGTATTTT	CASSLGRTDTQYF
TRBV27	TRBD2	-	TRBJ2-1	TGTGCCAGCAGTTTAGGGTGGACTAGCGGGAACTATGAGCAGTTCTTC	CASSLGWTSGNYEQFF
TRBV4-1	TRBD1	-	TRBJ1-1	TGCGCCAGCAGCCAAGGGACAGGGTGGAACACTGAAGCTTTCTTT	CASSQGTGWNTEAFF
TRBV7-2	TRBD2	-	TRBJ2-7	TGTGCCAGCAGCCTCCGTCTAGCGGGGTCCTACGAGCAGTACTTC	CASSLRLAGSYEQYF
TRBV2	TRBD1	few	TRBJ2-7	TGTGCCAGCTGCCGGGACAGGGGGTCCTACGAGCAGTACTTC	CASCRDRGSYEQYF
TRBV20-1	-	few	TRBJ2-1	TGCAGTGCTAGAGAAGGGACAAATAGGCAGTTCTTC	CSAREGTNRQFF